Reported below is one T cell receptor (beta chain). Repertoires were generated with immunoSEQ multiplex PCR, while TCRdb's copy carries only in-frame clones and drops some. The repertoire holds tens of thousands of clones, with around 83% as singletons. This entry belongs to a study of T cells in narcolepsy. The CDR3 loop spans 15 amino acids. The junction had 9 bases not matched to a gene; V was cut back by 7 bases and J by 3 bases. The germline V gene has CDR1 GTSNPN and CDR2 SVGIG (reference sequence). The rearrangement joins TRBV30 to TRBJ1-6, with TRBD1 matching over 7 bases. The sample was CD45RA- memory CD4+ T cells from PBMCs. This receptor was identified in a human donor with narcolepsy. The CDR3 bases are TGTGCCTCAAGACAGGGAATGGGCTATAATTCACCCCTCCACTTT. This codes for CASRQGMGYNSPLHF.